This T cell receptor (beta chain) was recorded in a study of blood T cell repertoires in COVID-19. Study details: Collection of acute and convalescent COVID-19 samples took place in the United States, Italy and Spain. T cells, B-cell-depleted T cells, or PBMCs supplied cDNA or gDNA.

Trimming left V 3 bases short and J 5 bases short, with 12 bases between. CDR3 size: 14 residues. Germline CDR1 SNHLY, CDR2 FYNNEI. A single count supports this clone. The protocol was immunoSEQ multiplex PCR, while the TCRdb copy is restricted to in-frame clones and leaves out a portion. Here the sample spans approximately 490,000 clones, roughly 87% being singletons. The source is a woman between 18 and 30 years old who had recovered from COVID-19. Sample: PBMCs or T cells enriched from blood (not recorded which). This rearrangement joins TRBV2 to TRBJ2-3, with D perhaps matching TRBD1 (7 bases). CDR3 in amino acids: CASSDRGDGDTQYF. CDR3 coding DNA: TGTGCCAGCAGTGACAGGGGGGACGGAGATACGCAGTATTTT.